The 15 T cell receptor beta chains below all came from one sample that was sequenced in a study of blood T cell repertoires in COVID-19. TCRdb's table, derived via immunoSEQ multiplex PCR, lists solely in-frame clones and lacks some. The sample has over 200,000 clones, approximately 83% seen once. Sequenced sample: PBMCs or T cells enriched from blood (not recorded which). These receptors were taken from a woman aged 50 to 65 who had recovered from COVID-19.

The gene calls are TRBV27 and TRBJ2-1, with 9 bases matching TRBD1. Germline V gene data show CDR1 as MNHEY and CDR2 as SMNVEV (reference sequence). The CDR3 sequence is 14 residues long. The junction had 4 bases not matched to a gene; V was cut back by 5 bases and J by 5 bases. The DNA for the CDR3 is TGTGCCAGCAGTATAAGGACAGGGGACAATGAGCAGTTCTTC. Its protein product is CASSIRTGDNEQFF.

The V gene is TRBV19, the J gene TRBJ2-7, with D possibly TRBD1 on 5 matching bases. CDR3 length: 13 residues. V lost 3 bases and J 7 bases, leaving 13 bases between the germline ends. Germline CDR1 reads LNHDA; CDR2 reads SQIVND (reference sequence). The CDR3 is CASSIHQGGEQYF. The DNA of the CDR3 is TGTGCCAGTAGTATCCACCAGGGTGGAGAGCAGTACTTC.

This chain uses TRBV6-5 with TRBJ1-1; D call uncertain. CDR3 length equals 13 residues. Deletions cut 0 bases from V and 1 base from J, with 3 bases between. Germline V CDR1 and CDR2: MNHEY, SVGAGI. The CDR3 region is CASSYSRNTEAFF. CDR3 nucleotide sequence: TGTGCCAGCAGTTACTCGAGGAACACTGAAGCTTTCTTT.

The chain links TRBV5-4 to TRBJ1-4; the D is unclear. V was shortened by 3 bases and J by 5 bases, with 17 bases between the two germline ends. Germline CDR1 SGHNT, CDR2 YYREEE (reference sequence). CDR3 length: 16 amino acids. Here the CDR3 DNA reads TGTGCCAGCAGCTCTGGAGGGTCCGTGGGAAATGAAAAACTGTTTTTT. Amino acid sequence: CASSSGGSVGNEKLFF.

The chain couples TRBV9 to TRBJ1-3; D uncertain. V was clipped by 3 bases and J by 9 bases, with 7 bases between them. Germline CDR1 is SGDLS and CDR2 is YYNGEE. There are 11 residues in the CDR3. The CDR3 sequence is CASSGISTIYF. CDR3 coding DNA: TGTGCCAGCAGCGGAATTAGCACCATATATTTT.

The genes are TRBV15 and TRBJ1-3, with unresolved D. CDR1 is LNHNV and CDR2 is YYDKDF in the germline V gene (reference sequence). The CDR3 contains 12 residues. V was pared by 7 bases and J by 2 bases, with 6 bases between. CDR3 DNA: TGTGCCACCACCCTACCTGGAAACACCATATATTTT. Protein: CATTLPGNTIYF.

The chain links TRBV7-9 to TRBJ1-2; D is possibly TRBD1 (6 bases). The CDR3 covers 16 residues. V was shortened by 5 bases and J by 1 base, with 17 bases between the two germline ends. Germline CDR1 is SEHNR and CDR2 is FQNEAQ (reference sequence). CDR3 coding DNA: TGTGCCAGCAGCCCAGCCTTGGGGGCCTTTAACTATGGCTACACCTTC. It is translated as CASSPALGAFNYGYTF.

The rearrangement uses TRBV19 and TRBJ2-7; 7 nucleotides line up with TRBD1. Unmatched junction bases numbered 8, after V lost 3 bases and J lost 3 bases. Germline CDR1 reads LNHDA; CDR2 reads SQIVND (reference sequence). The CDR3 spans 15 residues. CDR3 coding DNA: TGTGCCAGTAGTATGCTCAATGGGGACAGCTACGAGCAGTACTTC. As protein: CASSMLNGDSYEQYF.

As DNA, the CDR3 is TGTGCCAGCAGCTTAGAGGGCGGGGGGCGAACTGAAGCTTTCTTT. Translation: CASSLEGGGRTEAFF. V is TRBV7-2 and J is TRBJ1-1; a weak D match, TRBD1 (6 bases). V dropped 1 base and J dropped 5 bases, with 14 bases sitting between them. The CDR3 totals 15 residues. CDR1 and CDR2 from the germline V gene are SGHTA and FQGNSA.

This chain joins TRBV28 and TRBJ1-1; D uncertain. The V end lost 3 bases, the J end lost 9 bases, and 8 bases lay between the germline ends. CDR1 and CDR2 from the germline V gene are MDHEN and SYDVKM. The CDR3 runs to 11 residues. The CDR3 protein is CASSFRRQAFF. CDR3 DNA sequence: TGTGCCAGCAGTTTTAGGAGACAAGCTTTCTTT.

CDR3 sequence (DNA): TGTGCCAGTAGTTGGGGCAGGGGTTCGACTGGCTACACCTTC. As protein: CASSWGRGSTGYTF. The chain carries TRBV19 and TRBJ1-2; TRBD1 is a possible D gene (6 bases). Trimming pared 5 bases from V and 7 bases from J, leaving 17 bases between. Germline-derived CDR1 and CDR2 are LNHDA and SQIVND (reference sequence). The CDR3 is 14 residues long.

J is TRBJ2-7 and V is TRBV6-6; possible D gene TRBD1, 5 bases. Germline CDR1 MNHNY, CDR2 SVGAGI (reference sequence). V dropped 2 bases and J dropped 4 bases, with 6 bases sitting between them. The CDR3 covers 12 residues. The CDR3 coding sequence is TGTGCCAGCAGTTACGACAGTTACGAGCAGTACTTC. Residues: CASSYDSYEQYF.

The V call is TRBV15, the J call TRBJ2-1; 7 nucleotides match TRBD1. This CDR3 comprises 14 residues. The germline gives CDR1 LNHNV, CDR2 YYDKDF (reference sequence). Unmatched junction bases numbered 6, after V lost 4 bases and J lost 6 bases. The CDR3 region is CATSTGTVSNEQFF. Here the CDR3 DNA reads TGTGCCACCAGCACAGGGACAGTGAGCAATGAGCAGTTCTTC.

The genes are TRBV12-5 and TRBJ2-7, with 10 bases fitting TRBD2. Unmatched junction bases numbered 14, after V lost 7 bases and J lost 5 bases. CDR1 and CDR2 (germline): LGHNT, FRNRAP. The CDR3 extends over 16 amino acids. CDR3 protein: CASAPQREGSRNEQYF. The CDR3 nucleotides are TGTGCTAGTGCCCCCCAGCGGGAGGGAAGTCGCAACGAGCAGTACTTC.

A remark on this clone: In the same sample, other DNA sequences code for this CDR3. This sequence joins TRBV5-1 and TRBJ1-1; D is uncertain. The CDR3 loop spans 14 amino acids. Germline lookup yields CDR1 SGHRS and CDR2 YFSETQ. V was clipped by 1 base and J by 0 bases, with 7 bases between them. CDR3 residues: CASSLIGMNTEAFF. CDR3 nucleotides: TGCGCCAGCAGCTTGATCGGTATGAACACTGAAGCTTTCTTT.